What follows are 5 T cell receptor beta chains derived from one specimen sequenced in a study of T-cell memory formation after mild COVID-19. MiXCR was run by TCRdb on the 5' RACE reads, yielding one entry per CDR3 protein. The sample shows 280,000 or so distinct CDR3 sequences, roughly 8.2% of them seen only once. The specimen was PBMCs or a T cell subset sorted from them (not recorded which). The origin of the receptors is a man aged 18 to 29 who had mild COVID-19 (a few samples of this study predate the infection). Cell type and time point are not known.

This chain uses TRBV5-1 with TRBJ2-6; tentative D call: TRBD1 (5 bases). From germline, CDR1 is SGHRS and CDR2 YFSETQ. CDR3 length: 19 residues. The ends were cut back, 2 bases at V and 0 bases at J, with 18 bases in the middle. The CDR3 protein is CASSLKVDSLSSGANVLTF. CDR3 nucleotide sequence: TGCGCCAGCAGCTTAAAGGTCGACAGCTTATCCTCTGGGGCCAACGTCCTGACTTTC. Filled out from reference TRBV5-1 and TRBJ2-6, the complete variable domain reads KAGVTQTPRYLIKTRGQQVTLSCSPISGHRSVSWYQQTPGQGLQFLFEYFSETQRNKGNFPGRFSGRQFSNSRSEMNVSTLELGDSALYLCASSLKVDSLSSGANVLTFGAGSRLTVL.

The chain joins TRBV6-5 to TRBJ1-2; weak D call: TRBD1 (5 bases). Germline V gene sequence: CDR1 MNHEY, CDR2 SVGAGI. V lost 6 bases and J 8 bases, leaving 22 bases between the germline ends. The CDR3 sequence is 15 residues long. The CDR3 here is CASSSLTPGSDGYTF. The CDR3 DNA reads as TGTGCCAGCAGCAGCTTGACCCCAGGGTCGGACGGCTACACCTTC.

This clonotype was found a few times. The J gene is TRBJ1-2, the V gene TRBV6-2 or TRBV6-3, with TRBD1 as a possible D gene (6 bases). The CDR3 sequence is 14 residues long. V was clipped by 6 bases and J by 4 bases, with 15 bases between them. CDR1 and CDR2 from the germline V gene are MNHEY and SVGEGT. The CDR3 DNA reads TGTGCCAGCAGAACCTTGACAGGCCGCTATGGCTACACCTTC. As protein: CASRTLTGRYGYTF.

V and J are TRBV5-4 and TRBJ2-2, with D perhaps being TRBD1 or TRBD2 (5 bases each). This CDR3 is built from 15 residues. Germline values: CDR1 SGHNT, CDR2 YYREEE (reference sequence). V lost 4 bases and J 7 bases, leaving 17 bases between the germline ends. The CDR3 is CASSLPGTLGGELFF. As DNA, the CDR3 is TGTGCCAGCAGCCTGCCCGGGACCCTCGGCGGGGAGCTGTTTTTT. Supplemented by reference TRBV5-4 and TRBJ2-2, the full variable domain reads ETGVTQSPTHLIKTRGQQVTLRCSSQSGHNTVSWYQQALGQGPQFIFQYYREEENGRGNFPPRFSGLQFPNYSSELNVNALELDDSALYLCASSLPGTLGGELFFGEGSRLTVL.

This clonotype occurred a few times. The J gene is TRBJ2-5, the V gene TRBV7-2; 13 nucleotides match TRBD2. The CDR3 is 17 amino acids. Unmatched junction bases numbered 5, after V lost 1 base and J lost 3 bases. The germline V gene has CDR1 SGHTA and CDR2 FQGNSA. The CDR3 bases are TGTGCCAGCAGCTTAGTCACAGGACTAGCGGGGGAAGAGACCCAGTACTTC. Residues: CASSLVTGLAGEETQYF. Full variable domain (rest looked up from reference TRBV7-2 and TRBJ2-5): GAGVSQSPSNKVTEKGKDVELRCDPISGHTALYWYRQSLGQGLEFLIYFQGNSAPDKSGLPSDRFSAERTGGSVSTLTIQRTQQEDSAVYLCASSLVTGLAGEETQYFGPGTRLLVL.